This entry lists 14 T cell receptor beta chains sequenced from one sample in a study of tumor-infiltrating lymphocytes in localized non-small cell lung cancer. Measured with immunoSEQ multiplex PCR; TCRdb has only the in-frame clones, and not every one. The sample includes some 29,000 clones, approximately 83% of them seen just once. Source material: lung tumor tissue. Source of these receptors: a human donor with non-small cell lung cancer.

This clone was seen more than once but under ten times. V gene TRBV30 combines with J gene TRBJ1-5; tentative D call: TRBD1 (6 bases). The V gene's germline CDR1 is GTSNPN and CDR2 SVGIG (reference sequence). The CDR3 runs to 15 residues. Trimming cost V 3 bases and J 1 base, with 13 bases left between them. The DNA for the CDR3 is TGTGCCTGGAGCCTCAGGGGCAGGAGCAATCAGCCCCAGCATTTT. Protein product: CAWSLRGRSNQPQHF.

V and J are TRBV6-6 and TRBJ2-7; weak D call: TRBD1 (6 bases). The CDR3 totals 13 residues. Trimming took off 5 bases at V and 6 bases at J, with 14 bases between the two ends. Germline V gives CDR1 MNHNY, CDR2 SVGAGI (reference sequence). The CDR3 loop reads CASSAAGGGEQYF. The CDR3 DNA reads as TGTGCCAGCAGTGCGGCTGGGGGCGGCGAGCAGTACTTC.

V gene TRBV27 combines with J gene TRBJ2-2; D call uncertain. Germline assignment: CDR1 MNHEY and CDR2 SMNVEV (reference sequence). The V and J ends lost 0 bases and 1 base respectively, with 6 bases between them. The CDR3 consists of 15 residues. CDR3 region: CASSLSGRNTGELFF. The CDR3 DNA follows: TGTGCCAGCAGTTTATCTGGGCGGAACACCGGGGAGCTGTTTTTT.

The rearrangement joins TRBV4-2 to TRBJ1-3; no clear D gene. V lost 1 base and J 0 bases, leaving 7 bases between the germline ends. This CDR3 region has 15 residues. Germline-derived CDR1 and CDR2 are LGHNA and YNFKEQ. CDR3 bases: TGTGCCAGCAGCCAAGGGTTAGGCTCTGGAAACACCATATATTTT. Its protein product is CASSQGLGSGNTIYF.

This clone was detected only a few times. The chain employs TRBV4-3 and TRBJ1-5, with no clear D. This CDR3 is built from 15 residues. The germline V gene encodes CDR1 LGHNA and CDR2 YSLEER. The V end was cut by 0 bases, the J end by 4 bases, with 10 bases between. CDR3 nucleotide sequence: TGCGCCAGCAGCCAAGATGCCAGCGGGAATCAGCCCCAGCATTTT. As protein: CASSQDASGNQPQHF.

This clone was detected a few times. The chain uses TRBV7-8 and TRBJ1-2; D is ambiguous. The CDR3 is made up of 13 amino acids. Deletions cut 2 bases from V and 0 bases from J, with 4 bases between. CDR1 is SGHVS, CDR2 FQNEAQ, per germline. The CDR3 here is CASSLPPNYGYTF. The CDR3 DNA follows: TGTGCCAGCAGCTTACCACCTAACTATGGCTACACCTTC.

The chain joins TRBV5-4 to TRBJ2-7, with 10 nucleotides matching TRBD2. Germline CDR1 is SGHNT and CDR2 is YYREEE (reference sequence). V trimming: 4 bases; J trimming: 4 bases; junction bases outside the gene matches: 5. The CDR3 spans 14 residues. CDR3 coding DNA: TGTGCCAGCAGCCAGAGCGGGGGGGCATACGAGCAGTACTTC. Amino acids: CASSQSGGAYEQYF. The complete variable domain, with remaining parts taken from reference TRBV5-4 and TRBJ2-7, reads ETGVTQSPTHLIKTRGQQVTLRCSSQSGHNTVSWYQQALGQGPQFIFQYYREEENGRGNFPPRFSGLQFPNYSSELNVNALELDDSALYLCASSQSGGAYEQYFGPGTRLTVT.

This clone was seen a single time. V usage is TRBV4-2 and J usage is TRBJ2-1; 8 bases map to TRBD2. There are 16 residues in the CDR3. After removal of 3 bases from V and 5 bases from J, the junction contained 9 bases not matched to a gene. CDR1 and CDR2 from the germline V gene are LGHNA and YNFKEQ. The CDR3 coding sequence is TGTGCCAGCAGCCATCAGGCGGGGGGAGGGGACAATGAGCAGTTCTTC. Its protein product is CASSHQAGGGDNEQFF.

The chain employs TRBV29-1 and TRBJ1-3, with D uncertain. V dropped 3 bases and J dropped 7 bases, with 7 bases sitting between them. Germline V gives CDR1 SQVTM, CDR2 ANQGSEA. The CDR3 is 11 amino acids. The chain's CDR3 is CSVDLGNTIYF. CDR3 nucleotide sequence: TGCAGCGTTGATTTGGGGAACACCATATATTTT.

The CDR3 DNA reads as TGTGCCAGTAGTAGGACCATTCAAGAGACCCAGTACTTC. Its protein product is CASSRTIQETQYF. V is TRBV19 and J is TRBJ2-5; D uncertain. CDR3 length: 13 amino acids. The germline V and J ends were trimmed by 4 bases and 2 bases, with 8 bases remaining between them. Germline V gene data show CDR1 as LNHDA and CDR2 as SQIVND (reference sequence). Using reference TRBV19 and TRBJ2-5 for the parts outside the CDR3, the full variable domain is DGGITQSPKYLFRKEGQNVTLSCEQNLNHDAMYWYRQDPGQGLRLIYYSQIVNDFQKGDIAEGYSVSREKKESFPLTVTSAQKNPTAFYLCASSRTIQETQYFGPGTRLLVL.

The chain carries TRBV11-2 and TRBJ2-7, with 7 bases fitting TRBD2. Germline V gene lookup returns CDR1 SGHAT and CDR2 FQNNGV. The CDR3 runs to 14 residues. With V trimmed by 3 bases and J by 3 bases, 5 bases remained unmatched. This chain's CDR3 is CASSLGGGRYEQYF. Here the CDR3 DNA reads TGTGCCAGCAGCTTGGGGGGGGGTCGCTACGAGCAGTACTTC.

The rearrangement links TRBV9 to TRBJ1-1; D gene uncertain. The germline V gene encodes CDR1 SGDLS and CDR2 YYNGEE. This CDR3 spans 13 amino acids. V lost 3 bases, J lost 1 base, and 7 bases lay in between. CDR3 DNA sequence: TGTGCCAGCAGCGCCTCGTCGAACACTGAAGCTTTCTTT. Amino acids: CASSASSNTEAFF.

This clone was seen only once. The chain links TRBV6-5 to TRBJ1-3; weak D call: TRBD1 (5 bases). Germline CDR1 and CDR2: MNHEY and SVGAGI. The CDR3 is made up of 11 amino acids. Trimming took off 8 bases at V and 10 bases at J, with 12 bases between the two ends. For the CDR3, the DNA is TGTGCCAGCGCGCTCGGGGGGACCATATATTTT. It specifies CASALGGTIYF.

This clone was observed a few times. The genes are TRBV7-9 and TRBJ2-7; D is possibly TRBD1 (5 bases). The CDR3 has 14 amino acids. The V gene's germline CDR1 is SEHNR and CDR2 FQNEAQ (reference sequence). V shed 5 bases and J shed 1 base, with 12 bases lying between them. Written as DNA, the CDR3 is TGTGCCAGCAGCCTCAGGGCTGGGTCCTACGAGCAGTACTTC. It translates to CASSLRAGSYEQYF.